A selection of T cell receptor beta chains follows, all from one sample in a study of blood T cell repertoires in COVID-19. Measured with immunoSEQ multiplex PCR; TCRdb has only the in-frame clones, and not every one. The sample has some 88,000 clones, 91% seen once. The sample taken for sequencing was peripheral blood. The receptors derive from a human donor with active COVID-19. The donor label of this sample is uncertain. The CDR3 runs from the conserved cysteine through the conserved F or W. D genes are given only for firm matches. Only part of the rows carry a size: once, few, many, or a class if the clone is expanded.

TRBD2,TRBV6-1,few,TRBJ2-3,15,TGTGCCAGCAGTGAAGTAGCGGGAAGCACAGATACGCAGTATTTT,CASSEVAGSTDTQYF
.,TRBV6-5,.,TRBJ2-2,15,TGTGCCAGCAGTTACCTTGTTTCGGGCACCGGGGAGCTGTTTTTT,CASSYLVSGTGELFF
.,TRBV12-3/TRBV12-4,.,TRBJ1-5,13,TGTGCCAGCAGGAGTGTAGGCAATCAGCCCCAGCATTTT,CASRSVGNQPQHF
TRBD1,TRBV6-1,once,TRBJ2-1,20,TGTGCCAGCAGTGGTAGTAGATGGACAGGGGAGAGTAGCTCCTACAATGAGCAGTTCTTC,CASSGSRWTGESSSYNEQFF
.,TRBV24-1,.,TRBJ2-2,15,TGTGCCACCAGTCAAGGATCTTTCGGGACCGGGGAGCTGTTTTTT,CATSQGSFGTGELFF
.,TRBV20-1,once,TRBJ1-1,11,TGCAGTGCTGCACAGAACACTGAAGCTTTCTTT,CSAAQNTEAFF
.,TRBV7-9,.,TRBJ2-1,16,TGTGCCAGCAGCTTAGGGGCGGGGAGCTCCTACAATGAGCAGTTCTTC,CASSLGAGSSYNEQFF
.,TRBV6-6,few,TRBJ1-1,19,TGTGCCAGCAGTCGGCAAGAAACTTACGGACAGAAAGGTGACACTGAAGCTTTCTTT,CASSRQETYGQKGDTEAFF
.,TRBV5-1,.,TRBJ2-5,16,TGCGCCAGCAGCTTGAGGTCAGGGATATTACAAGAGACCCAGTACTTC,CASSLRSGILQETQYF
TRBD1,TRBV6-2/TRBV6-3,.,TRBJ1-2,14,TGTGCCAGCAGTTACCCGACAGGGACCTATGGCTACACCTTC,CASSYPTGTYGYTF
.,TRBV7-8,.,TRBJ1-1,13,TGTGCCAGCAGCTTAGGTCCTTCACAGTTGGCTTTCTTT,CASSLGPSQLAFF
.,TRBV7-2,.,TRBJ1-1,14,TGTGCCAGCAGCCAAACTGTTCCTAGCACTGAAGCTTTCTTT,CASSQTVPSTEAFF
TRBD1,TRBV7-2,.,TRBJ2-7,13,TGTGCCAGCAGCTTAGCAGGGGGCTTCGAGCAGTACTTC,CASSLAGGFEQYF
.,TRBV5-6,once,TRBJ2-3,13,TGTGCCAGCAGCTTGACTAGCACAGATACGCAGTATTTT,CASSLTSTDTQYF
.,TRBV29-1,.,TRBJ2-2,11,TGCAGCGTTCGGCAGGCCGGGGAGCTGTTTTTT,CSVRQAGELFF
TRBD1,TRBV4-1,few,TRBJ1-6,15,TGCGCCAGCAGCCACAGACAGGGGTTCGATTCACCCCTCCACTTT,CASSHRQGFDSPLHF
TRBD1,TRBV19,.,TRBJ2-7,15,TGTGCCAGTAGTATGGACAGGGGGCGGATGTACGAGCAGTACTTC,CASSMDRGRMYEQYF
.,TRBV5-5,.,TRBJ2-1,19,TGTGCCAGCAGCTTGGGGGCGACCTCCCTATTCTCTTCGTTCCATGAGCAGTTCTTC,CASSLGATSLFSSFHEQFF
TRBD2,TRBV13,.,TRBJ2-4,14,TGTGCCAGCAGTCCCTCGGGGGGGCCGGGCATTCAGTACTTC,CASSPSGGPGIQYF
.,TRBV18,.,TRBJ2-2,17,TGTGCCAGCTCACCACCCCAGGGAAGGGGCCACACCGGGGAGCTGTTTTTT,CASSPPQGRGHTGELFF
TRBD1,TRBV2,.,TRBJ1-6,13,TGTGCCAGCAAGGGACAGAATAATTCACCCCTCCACTTT,CASKGQNNSPLHF
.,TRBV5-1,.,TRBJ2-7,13,TGCGCCAGCAGCTTGGGCCTCTCAGGTGAGCAGTACTTC,CASSLGLSGEQYF
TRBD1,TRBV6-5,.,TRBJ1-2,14,TGTGCCAGCAGAGACAACAGGGGAGTGGGGGGCTACACCTTC,CASRDNRGVGGYTF
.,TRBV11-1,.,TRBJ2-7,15,TGTGCCAGCAGCTTAGAATCCTACGGCTCCTACGAGCAGTACTTC,CASSLESYGSYEQYF